This T cell receptor (beta chain) is drawn from a study of blood T cell repertoires in COVID-19. Study-wide context: Some COVID-19 samples were acute and others convalescent; all came from the United States, Italy and Spain.

Only in-frame clones appear in the TCRdb table, and some are missing; sequencing was by immunoSEQ multiplex PCR. Of around 280,000 clones in the sample, roughly 90% were seen once. The TCR originated in a woman younger than 45 with COVID-19, enrolled during active disease. The material sequenced was peripheral blood.

The CDR3 DNA reads TGTGCCAGCAGTTACTCCAGCGGGAGCGGGGAGCTGTTTTTT. Amino acids: CASSYSSGSGELFF. V gene TRBV6-5 combines with J gene TRBJ2-2; 8 nucleotides match TRBD2. Germline V gives CDR1 MNHEY, CDR2 SVGAGI. The ends lost 0 bases at V and 7 bases at J; junction bases unmatched: 1. CDR3 length: 14 amino acids.